This T cell receptor (beta chain) was recovered during a study of blood T cells in healthy people across ages. Across the whole study: Every two T cells gave about one barcoded beta molecule via template switching.

Then a second PCR, running roughly 7 to 11 cycles, was carried out with a sample-barcoded 5' primer and a J-beta primer mix. TCRdb re-called the 5' RACE reads with MiXCR, one entry per CDR3 protein. The table has approximately 800,000 distinct CDR3 sequences, approximately 60% seen once. Sample: blood. The TCR sequence derives from a middle-aged man in good health.

CDR3 nucleotides: TGTGCCAGCAGCTCCCCTCCAGGGGAGGGTCTATCCTACGAGCAGTACTTC. Its protein is CASSSPPGEGLSYEQYF. This chain uses TRBV7-8 with TRBJ2-7; D is perhaps TRBD2 (7 bases). CDR1 is SGHVS and CDR2 is FQNEAQ in the germline V gene. V was clipped by 4 bases and J by 1 base, with 20 bases between them. The CDR3 is 17 residues long.